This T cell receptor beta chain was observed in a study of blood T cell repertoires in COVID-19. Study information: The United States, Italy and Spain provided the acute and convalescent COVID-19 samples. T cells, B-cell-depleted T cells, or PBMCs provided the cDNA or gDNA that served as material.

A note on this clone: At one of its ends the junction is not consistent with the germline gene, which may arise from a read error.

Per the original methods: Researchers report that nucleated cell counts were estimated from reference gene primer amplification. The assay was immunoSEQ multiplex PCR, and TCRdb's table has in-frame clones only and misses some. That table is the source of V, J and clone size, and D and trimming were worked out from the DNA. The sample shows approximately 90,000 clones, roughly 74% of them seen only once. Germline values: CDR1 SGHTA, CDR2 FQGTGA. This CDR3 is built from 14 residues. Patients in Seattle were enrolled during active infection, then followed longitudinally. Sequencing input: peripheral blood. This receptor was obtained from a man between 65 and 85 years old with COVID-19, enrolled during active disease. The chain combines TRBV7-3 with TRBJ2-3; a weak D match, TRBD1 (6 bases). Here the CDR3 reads CASSSGQPTNTQYF. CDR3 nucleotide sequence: TGTGCCAGCAGCTCTGGACAGCCCACAAATACGCAGTATTTT.